This record looks at one T cell receptor (beta chain) sequence and its context. Its antigen is still unknown. The time point denotes: cycle 4 day 1 (C4D1), after 6 weeks of nivolumab. Every patient was affected by relapse after autologous stem cell transplantation, while exposure to brentuximab vedotin was not uniform. Thawed PBMCs supplied CD8+ T cells via magnetic negative selection. Profiled with immunoSEQ multiplex PCR; TCRdb holds only in-frame clones, not every one. The sample lists under 5,000 clones, 50% to 80% occurring once. The data originate from a study of PD-1 blockade in classical Hodgkin lymphoma. The study's findings and limits: Newly diagnosed patients were reported to start with lower TCR diversity than healthy donors. In CD4+ cells, TCR diversity went up significantly by C4D1, but in CD8+ cells it did not. Those achieving complete response showed baseline diversity like newly diagnosed patients.

This CDR3 spans 11 amino acids. Trimming removed 3 bases from V and 4 bases from J, with 2 bases in between. Germline-derived CDR1 and CDR2 are SGDLS and YYNGEE. The rearrangement joins TRBV9 to TRBJ1-3, with unresolved D. This specimen was CD8+ T cells from blood, taken before the fourth cycle of nivolumab. The receptor comes from a human donor with classical Hodgkin lymphoma. The CDR3 reads CASSEGNTIYF. The DNA for the CDR3 is TGTGCCAGCAGCGAGGGAAACACCATATATTTT.